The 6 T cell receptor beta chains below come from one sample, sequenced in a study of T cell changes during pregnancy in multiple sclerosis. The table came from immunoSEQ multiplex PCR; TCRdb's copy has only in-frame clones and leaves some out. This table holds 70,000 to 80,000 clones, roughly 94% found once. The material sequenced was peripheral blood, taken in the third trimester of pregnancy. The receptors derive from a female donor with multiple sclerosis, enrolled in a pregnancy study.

CDR3 coding DNA: TGTGCCAGCAGCTTAACAGCGGGGGTCGAGACCCAGTACTTC. Its protein product is CASSLTAGVETQYF. The chain is built from TRBV7-2 and TRBJ2-5; 8 bases map to TRBD2. Germline-derived CDR1 and CDR2 are SGHTA and FQGNSA. V lost 2 bases to trimming and J lost 5 bases; unmatched junction nucleotides: 4. CDR3 length: 14 residues.

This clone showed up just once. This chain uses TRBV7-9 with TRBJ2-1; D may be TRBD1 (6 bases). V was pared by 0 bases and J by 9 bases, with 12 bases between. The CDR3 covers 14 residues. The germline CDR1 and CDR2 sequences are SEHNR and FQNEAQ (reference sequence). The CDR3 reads CASSLAGGRAEQFF. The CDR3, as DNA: TGTGCCAGCAGCTTAGCAGGGGGAAGGGCTGAGCAGTTCTTC.

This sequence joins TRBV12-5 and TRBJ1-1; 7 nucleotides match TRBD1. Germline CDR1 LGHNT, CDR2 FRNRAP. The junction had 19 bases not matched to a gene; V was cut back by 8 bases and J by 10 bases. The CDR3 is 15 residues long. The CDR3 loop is CASTPPERGRMGAFF. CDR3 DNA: TGTGCTAGTACACCCCCCGAGAGGGGGCGGATGGGAGCTTTCTTT.

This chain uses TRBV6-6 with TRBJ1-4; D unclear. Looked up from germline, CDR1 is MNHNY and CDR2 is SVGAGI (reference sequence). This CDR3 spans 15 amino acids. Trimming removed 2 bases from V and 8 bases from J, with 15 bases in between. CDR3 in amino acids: CASSYRPNSREKLFF. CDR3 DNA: TGTGCCAGCAGTTACCGCCCCAATAGTCGGGAAAAACTGTTTTTT.

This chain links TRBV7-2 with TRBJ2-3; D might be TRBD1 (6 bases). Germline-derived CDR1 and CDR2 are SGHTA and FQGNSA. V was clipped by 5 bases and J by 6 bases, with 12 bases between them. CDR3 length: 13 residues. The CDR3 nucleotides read TGTGCCAGCAGCCCAAATAGGGGGGATACGCAGTATTTT. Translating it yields CASSPNRGDTQYF. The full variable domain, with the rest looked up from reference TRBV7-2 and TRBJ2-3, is GAGVSQSPSNKVTEKGKDVELRCDPISGHTALYWYRQSLGQGLEFLIYFQGNSAPDKSGLPSDRFSAERTGGSVSTLTIQRTQQEDSAVYLCASSPNRGDTQYFGPGTRLTVL.

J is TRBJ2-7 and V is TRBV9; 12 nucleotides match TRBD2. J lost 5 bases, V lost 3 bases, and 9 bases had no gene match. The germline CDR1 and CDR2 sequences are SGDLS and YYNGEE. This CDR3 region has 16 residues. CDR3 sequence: CASSGGPSGGAHEQYF. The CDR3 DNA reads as TGTGCCAGCAGCGGAGGACCTAGCGGGGGGGCCCACGAGCAGTACTTC. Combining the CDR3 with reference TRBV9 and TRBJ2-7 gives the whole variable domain DSGVTQTPKHLITATGQRVTLRCSPRSGDLSVYWYQQSLDQGLQFLIQYYNGEERAKGNILERFSAQQFPDLHSELNLSSLELGDSALYFCASSGGPSGGAHEQYFGPGTRLTVT.